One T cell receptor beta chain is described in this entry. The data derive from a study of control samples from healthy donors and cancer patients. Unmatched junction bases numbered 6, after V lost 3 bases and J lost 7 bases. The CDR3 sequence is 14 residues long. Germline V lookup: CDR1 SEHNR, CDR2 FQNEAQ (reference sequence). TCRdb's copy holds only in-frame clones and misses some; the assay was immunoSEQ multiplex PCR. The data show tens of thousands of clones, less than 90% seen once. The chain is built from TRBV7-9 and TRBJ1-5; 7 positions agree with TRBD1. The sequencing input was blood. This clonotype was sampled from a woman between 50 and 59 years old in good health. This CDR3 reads CASSLDRPGQPQHF. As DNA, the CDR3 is TGTGCCAGCAGCTTGGACAGGCCGGGGCAGCCCCAGCATTTT. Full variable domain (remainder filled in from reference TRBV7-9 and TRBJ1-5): DTGVSQNPRHKITKRGQNVTFRCDPISEHNRLYWYRQTLGQGPEFLTYFQNEAQLEKSRLLSDRFSAERPKGSFSTLEIQRTEQGDSAMYLCASSLDRPGQPQHFGDGTRLSIL.